The present entry profiles one TCR beta chain with its context. What it binds is not known. Germline V gives CDR1 SEHNR, CDR2 FQNEAQ (reference sequence). The CDR3 is 15 residues long. V lost 4 bases to trimming and J lost 4 bases, with 13 bases between them. These data originate in a study of cytomegalovirus exposure and HLA in healthy donors. Overall study results and limits: Three of the chains that were CMV-associated were confirmed in vitro to be specific for CMV antigens.

The PCR was carried out with 60 Vbeta primers and 13 Jbeta primers. The table came from immunoSEQ multiplex PCR; TCRdb's copy has only in-frame clones and leaves some out. This table has 200,000 or so clones, around 80% appearing once. This cohort consisted of healthy bone marrow donors. The TCR comes from a woman aged 18-29 years in good health and CMV-seropositive. Sequencing was performed on PBMCs. The chain carries TRBV7-9 and TRBJ1-4, with D uncertain. CDR3 nucleotide sequence: TGTGCCAGCAGCTCTCCCATGGCCCTTAATGAAAAACTGTTTTTT. Translated: CASSSPMALNEKLFF.